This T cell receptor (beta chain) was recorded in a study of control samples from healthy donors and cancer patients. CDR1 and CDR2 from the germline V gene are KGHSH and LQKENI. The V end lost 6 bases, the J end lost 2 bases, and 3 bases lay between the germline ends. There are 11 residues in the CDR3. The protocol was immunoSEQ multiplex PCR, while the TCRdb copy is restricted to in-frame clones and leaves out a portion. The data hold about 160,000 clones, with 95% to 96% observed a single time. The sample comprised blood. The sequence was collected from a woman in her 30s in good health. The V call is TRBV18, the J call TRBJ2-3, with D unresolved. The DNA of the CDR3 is TGTGCCAGCTCCGCCACAGATACGCAGTATTTT. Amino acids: CASSATDTQYF. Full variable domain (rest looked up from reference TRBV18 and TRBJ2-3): NAGVMQNPRHLVRRRGQEARLRCSPMKGHSHVYWYRQLPEEGLKFMVYLQKENIIDESGMPKERFSAEFPKEGPSILRIQQVVRGDSAAYFCASSATDTQYFGPGTRLTVL.